The present TCR beta chain was sequenced within a study of metastatic and nonmetastatic thyroid tumors. Study-level findings and limits: TCR beta diversity was reportedly significantly higher in malignant thyroid tumors than benign nodules, in blood and tumor.

Authors' methods: It was from CDR3 differences across clinicopathological groups that a distant-metastasis classifier for papillary thyroid cancer was built. TCRdb re-called the PCR reads through MiXCR. TCRdb, rather than the study authors, made the V and J calls. The table includes approximately 44,000 clones, approximately 28% detected once. In its sample, this clone was seen many times. Its target is unknown. Until they underwent thyroid surgery, no patient had received any treatment. The sequenced sample was blood. The receptor comes from a male donor with papillary thyroid cancer or a benign thyroid nodule (not recorded which). Some clones in this sample may be carry-over from other donors' samples.

Written as DNA, the CDR3 is TGTGCCTGGAAACCCCGGGGACAGTGGAACACTGAAGCTTTCTTT. It is translated as CAWKPRGQWNTEAFF. The rearrangement joins TRBV30 to TRBJ1-1; 7 bases line up with TRBD1. Germline CDR1 and CDR2: GTSNPN and SVGIG (reference sequence). This CDR3 has 15 amino acids. After removal of 4 bases from V and 1 base from J, the junction contained 9 bases not matched to a gene.